A selection of T cell receptor beta chains follows, all from one sample in a study of T-cell reconstitution after alpha-beta-depleted transplantation in children. TCRdb re-called the PCR reads through MiXCR, storing one row per CDR3 protein. The table has under 450,000 distinct CDR3 sequences, more than 10% seen once. The sample here was PBMCs, taken from the stem cell graft. Receptors were obtained from a human donor who donated a stem cell graft to a child with Fanconi anemia. CDR3s include the opening cysteine and the closing phenylalanine or tryptophan. The D gene is left open where the match is weak. A clone size is listed for some rows: how often the clone was seen (once, few, many), or a class if it is expanded.

D	size	J	V	CDR3	DNA
-	-	TRBJ1-1	TRBV5-1	CASSTLGGVGEAFF	TGCGCCAGCAGCACCCTGGGGGGGGTGGGTGAAGCATTCTTT
-	many	TRBJ2-5	TRBV29-1	CSVTTSTGGETQYF	TGCAGCGTAACGACTAGCACAGGGGGAGAGACCCAGTACTTC
TRBD2	-	TRBJ2-7	TRBV9	CASSANPSSGGRTYEQYF	TGTGCCAGCAGCGCCAACCCCTCAAGCGGGGGGCGGACCTACGAGCAGTACTTC
-	few	TRBJ1-6	TRBV10-3	CAISGGSSYNSPLHF	TGTGCCATCAGCGGAGGGAGCTCCTATAATTCACCCCTCCACTTT
TRBD2	many	TRBJ2-1	TRBV28	CASSSRTSGGRGKEFF	TGTGCCAGCAGTTCCCGGACTAGCGGGGGACGGGGGAAGGAGTTCTTC
TRBD1	few	TRBJ2-7	TRBV5-1	CASSRDREFEQYF	TGCGCCAGCAGCAGGGACAGAGAGTTCGAGCAGTACTTC
-	few	TRBJ1-2	TRBV7-9	CASSASGTYYGYTF	TGTGCCAGCAGCGCTTCGGGAACGTACTATGGCTACACCTTC
-	many	TRBJ1-1	TRBV3-1	CASSYKDSEAFF	TGTGCCAGCAGTTACAAGGACAGTGAAGCTTTCTTT
TRBD1	few	TRBJ1-1	TRBV12-3/TRBV12-4	CASRVDRGQDTEAFF	TGTGCCAGCAGAGTGGACAGGGGGCAGGACACTGAAGCTTTCTTT
-	few	TRBJ2-5	TRBV28	CASSPLGDVETQYF	TGTGCCAGCAGTCCACTAGGGGACGTAGAGACCCAGTACTTC
-	few	TRBJ2-4	TRBV12-3/TRBV12-4	CASSLSGGLNIQYF	TGTGCCAGCAGTTTATCTGGGGGTTTAAACATTCAGTACTTC
-	-	TRBJ1-5	TRBV12-3/TRBV12-4	CASSSEHGDQPQHF	TGTGCCAGCAGTTCTGAGCACGGGGATCAGCCCCAGCATTTT
-	-	TRBJ1-2	TRBV3-1	CASSQGREGPYTF	TGTGCCAGCAGCCAAGGTCGAGAAGGCCCCTACACCTTC
-	few	TRBJ2-1	TRBV5-5	CASLLGPGPGNEQFF	TGTGCCAGCCTACTCGGGCCGGGCCCAGGCAACGAGCAGTTCTTC
-	many	TRBJ2-5	TRBV7-3	CASSLVVQPQETQYF	TGTGCCAGCAGCTTAGTGGTACAGCCTCAAGAGACCCAGTACTTC
TRBD2	few	TRBJ2-3	TRBV5-1	CASSSGAGGDTQYF	TGCGCCAGCAGCTCAGGAGCGGGGGGGGATACGCAGTATTTT
-	-	TRBJ2-5	TRBV10-3	CAISPRAQETQYF	TGTGCCATCAGTCCCAGAGCGCAAGAGACCCAGTACTTC
TRBD1	many	TRBJ1-3	TRBV12-3/TRBV12-4	CASRLQGGRNTIYF	TGTGCCAGCAGACTGCAGGGGGGGCGAAACACCATATATTTT
-	few	TRBJ1-1	TRBV5-1	CASSLAAQGTEAFF	TGCGCCAGCAGCTTGGCCGCACAGGGCACTGAAGCTTTCTTT
-	-	TRBJ2-1	TRBV6-2/TRBV6-3	CASSPWGTRSYNEQFF	TGTGCCAGCAGCCCCTGGGGGACCCGTTCCTACAATGAGCAGTTCTTC
-	many	TRBJ1-1	TRBV27	CASSSRVGSTEAFF	TGTGCCAGCAGTTCACGCGTAGGGAGCACTGAAGCTTTCTTT
-	few	TRBJ2-3	TRBV28	CASNQGGVTDTQYF	TGTGCCAGCAACCAAGGGGGGGTAACAGATACGCAGTATTTT
TRBD1	-	TRBJ1-1	TRBV9	CASSPHRGNTEAFF	TGTGCCAGCAGCCCACACAGGGGAAACACTGAAGCTTTCTTT
TRBD1	many	TRBJ1-4	TRBV2	CAGGQGTGKLFF	TGTGCCGGGGGACAGGGGACCGGAAAACTGTTTTTT
-	few	TRBJ1-1	TRBV4-1	CASSPRFGDFTGTEAFF	TGCGCCAGCAGCCCCCGTTTTGGTGATTTCACGGGGACTGAAGCTTTCTTT
-	few	TRBJ2-5	TRBV25-1	CASSDPQWRYQETQYF	TGTGCCAGCAGTGATCCCCAATGGCGGTACCAAGAGACCCAGTACTTC
-	-	TRBJ2-1	TRBV12-3/TRBV12-4	CASSPYEGTFF	TGTGCCAGCAGTCCCTATGAGGGCACGTTCTTC
TRBD2	-	TRBJ2-1	TRBV3-1	CASSHLAGVGENEQFF	TGTGCCAGCAGCCACCTAGCGGGGGTGGGAGAAAATGAGCAGTTCTTC
-	few	TRBJ2-5	TRBV7-9	CASSLVVGSAQYF	TGTGCCAGCAGCTTAGTTGTGGGCTCGGCCCAGTACTTC